This is a list of T cell receptor beta chains from one sample in a study of shared clonotypes between healthy human individuals. TCRdb's copy holds only in-frame clones and misses some; the assay was immunoSEQ multiplex PCR. There are 750,000 to 1,000,000 clones in the sample; over 90% occur only once, and about 25% lies in the top ten. Sequenced: naive CD8+ T cells sorted from blood. Every receptor here comes from a man younger than 40 in good health. The CDR3 runs from the conserved cysteine through the conserved F or W. The D gene is left open where the match is weak. Clone size, where shown, is once, few, many, or a class for clones that have expanded.

>TRBJ1-1|TRBV5-6|NA|NA
TGTGCCAGCTCCTGGTCCGACACTGAAGCTTTCTTT
CASSWSDTEAFF
>TRBJ2-7|TRBV6-5|NA|once
TGTGCCAGCAGCCCTGAGTGGAGCGCCTACGAGCAGTACTTC
CASSPEWSAYEQYF
>TRBJ2-2|TRBV11-2|NA|NA
TGTGCCAGCAGCTCCCCAGGGGGGGTAATACCCGGGGAGCTGTTTTTT
CASSSPGGVIPGELFF
>TRBJ1-5|TRBV7-9|NA|NA
TGTGCCAGCAGCCTGGGGAATCAGCCCCAGCATTTT
CASSLGNQPQHF
>TRBJ2-7|TRBV4-1|NA|NA
TGCGCCAGCAGCCCCTCCTTCCCCGACGAGCAGTACTTC
CASSPSFPDEQYF
>TRBJ2-1|TRBV13|NA|NA
TGTGCCAGCGGCGGGGTGCGGTGGGTCAGGGGCGGGTACAATGAGCAGTTCTTC
CASGGVRWVRGGYNEQFF
>TRBJ2-2|TRBV4-1|NA|NA
TGCGCCAGCAGCCAAGAACCTGGGGTTTATACCGGGGAGCTGTTTTTT
CASSQEPGVYTGELFF
>TRBJ2-7|TRBV27|NA|NA
TGTGCCAGCACTCCTTTAAGGGGTCGGCACGAGCAGTACTTC
CASTPLRGRHEQYF
>TRBJ1-1|TRBV11-2|NA|NA
TGTGCCAGCAGCTTAAACAGTTTCGGAAAGGGTAACACTGAAGCTTTCTTT
CASSLNSFGKGNTEAFF
>TRBJ2-7|TRBV27|TRBD2|NA
TGTGCCAGCAGTGCTAGCGGGAGTTACGAGCAGTACTTC
CASSASGSYEQYF
>TRBJ2-3|TRBV13|NA|NA
TGTGCCAGCAGCTTAGTTGCAGGGTCGACAGATACGCAGTATTTT
CASSLVAGSTDTQYF
>TRBJ2-3|TRBV29-1|TRBD2|NA
TGCAGCGTTGCCGGAGCGGGAGTGAGGACAGATACGCAGTATTTT
CSVAGAGVRTDTQYF
>TRBJ2-1|TRBV6-6|NA|NA
TGTGCCAGCAGTTATCAGGACGAGCAGTTCTTC
CASSYQDEQFF
>TRBJ2-2|TRBV9|NA|once
TGTGCCAGCAGCGCGAAGCGGTCCGGGGAGCTGTTTTTT
CASSAKRSGELFF
>TRBJ1-3|TRBV6-1|NA|NA
TGTGCCAGCAGTGAATTTGGAAGCGAAAACACCATATATTTT
CASSEFGSENTIYF
>TRBJ2-7|TRBV9|TRBD1|NA
TGTGCCAGCAGCGTAGGGGACAGGGCTTACGAGCAGTACTTC
CASSVGDRAYEQYF
>TRBJ2-7|TRBV23-1|NA|once
TGCGCCAGCAGTCAAGATAGGTTGAGGGGCCACTACGAGCAGTACTTC
CASSQDRLRGHYEQYF
>TRBJ2-2|TRBV30|NA|NA
TGTGCCTTTCTTGAACAAGAAACCGTAGCATCCACCGGGGAGCTGTTTTTT
CAFLEQETVASTGELFF
>TRBJ1-2|TRBV11-2|NA|NA
TGTGCCAGCAAGGGGGAGTGGCACTATGGCTACACCTTC
CASKGEWHYGYTF
>TRBJ2-7|TRBV4-1|NA|NA
TGCGCCAGCAGCCAAGATTGGACCTCCTACGAGCAGTACTTC
CASSQDWTSYEQYF
>TRBJ2-7|TRBV10-2|NA|NA
TGCGCCAGCAGTGATATTAGTTTCGGGCCCAGTTCTTTC
CASSDISFGPSSF
>TRBJ1-3|TRBV5-8|NA|NA
TGTGCCAGCACCCTGTCGGGGGGTTCTGGAAACACCATATATTTT
CASTLSGGSGNTIYF
>TRBJ1-5|TRBV5-5|TRBD1|NA
TGTGCCAGCAGCTTGGACTGGACAGGCGGTCAGCCCCAGCATTTT
CASSLDWTGGQPQHF
>TRBJ2-7|TRBV6-1|NA|NA
TGTGCCAGCAGAAGCTACGAGCAGTACTTC
CASRSYEQYF
>TRBJ2-7|TRBV5-3|NA|NA
TGTGCCAGAAGCTTGTGTATGAGCGCGGACGAGCAGTACTTC
CARSLCMSADEQYF
>TRBJ1-5|TRBV2|NA|NA
TGTGCCAGCAGTAACCCCAGGGTCACCGGCCGGCCCCAGCATTTT
CASSNPRVTGRPQHF
>TRBJ2-3|TRBV5-6|NA|once
TGTGCCAGCAGCTTTAAACAGGAATCTGCAGATACGCAGTATTTT
CASSFKQESADTQYF
>TRBJ2-7|TRBV5-1|NA|NA
TGCGCCAGCAGCTTGGCGGGCTCCTACGAGCAGTACTTC
CASSLAGSYEQYF
>TRBJ2-2|TRBV11-3|TRBD1|once
TGTGCCAGCAGCTCCCCGACAGGGTATACCGGGGAGCTGTTTTTT
CASSSPTGYTGELFF
>TRBJ2-4|TRBV7-9|NA|NA
TGTGCCAGCAGCTCAATTCGACAACACGAGGGCAAAAACATTCAGTACTTC
CASSSIRQHEGKNIQYF
>TRBJ2-7|TRBV5-4|NA|NA
TGTGCCAGCAGCTCGGCGAGGGACTGGAGCTCCTACGAGCAGTACTTC
CASSSARDWSSYEQYF
>TRBJ2-7|TRBV19|NA|once
TGTGCCAGTAGGAGGAGGGGGGAGGGCTCCTACGAGCAGTACTTC
CASRRRGEGSYEQYF
>TRBJ2-1|TRBV7-6|TRBD1|NA
TGTGCCAGCAGCTTAGAGAGACAGGGATACAATGAGCAGTTCTTC
CASSLERQGYNEQFF
>TRBJ2-1|TRBV6-5|NA|NA
TGTGCCAGCAGTTACGGAGGGACAAGCTACAATGAGCAGTTCTTC
CASSYGGTSYNEQFF
>TRBJ2-7|TRBV7-2|NA|NA
TGTGCCAGCAGCAGGACTATGGGAGCGGCCGAGCAGTACTTC
CASSRTMGAAEQYF
>TRBJ1-5|TRBV28|TRBD1|NA
TGTGCCAGCACCCTGGGTGGAGGGGGCGTTCAGCCCCAGCATTTT
CASTLGGGGVQPQHF
>TRBJ2-5|TRBV7-6|NA|NA
TGTGCCAGCAGGCCCTCCGCGGCCCTCCAAGAGACCCAGTACTTC
CASRPSAALQETQYF
>TRBJ1-2|TRBV19|NA|NA
TGTGCCAGTAGTATAGGCCCCCGGGACCTTCCACACTATGGCTACACCTTC
CASSIGPRDLPHYGYTF
>TRBJ2-7|TRBV7-9|NA|NA
TGTGCCAGCAGCCTTTCCGGGACGACCTACGAGCAGTACTTC
CASSLSGTTYEQYF
>TRBJ2-6|TRBV29-1|NA|NA
TGCAGCGTGACAGAACTCATTTCCTCTGGGGCCAACGTCCTGACTTTC
CSVTELISSGANVLTF
>TRBJ2-1|TRBV19|NA|NA
TGTGCCAGTAGTATAGAGCCCGCGACAGGAATCTACAATGAGCAGTTCTTC
CASSIEPATGIYNEQFF
>TRBJ2-7|TRBV7-9|NA|NA
TGTGCCAGCAGCTTAGTCAGCTACGAGCAGTACTTC
CASSLVSYEQYF
>TRBJ2-7|TRBV7-2|NA|once
TGTGCCAGCAGCAGAGCGCCCCTACCGGGCGCCTACGAGCAGTACTTC
CASSRAPLPGAYEQYF
>TRBJ2-7|TRBV19|TRBD2|NA
TGTGCCAGTAGTGTGACTAGCTCCGCGACCTACGAGCAGTACTTC
CASSVTSSATYEQYF
>TRBJ2-5|TRBV6-5|TRBD2|NA
TGTGCCAGCAGTTATTGGCTAGCGGGGAAAGAGACCCAGTACTTC
CASSYWLAGKETQYF
>TRBJ2-7|TRBV5-8|NA|NA
TGTGCCAGCAGCTTGACTGAGAGGGCCTACGAGCAGTACTTC
CASSLTERAYEQYF